Listed below are T cell receptor beta chains from one sample, sequenced in a study of control samples from healthy donors and cancer patients. Only in-frame clones appear in the TCRdb table, and some are missing; sequencing was by immunoSEQ multiplex PCR. The profile shows 150,000 or so clones, around 88% of them singletons. Sequencing was carried out using blood. All receptors come from a man aged 18 to 29 in good health. Both conserved end residues are part of each CDR3. Fields, in order: clone size, J gene, D gene, V gene, CDR3 protein, CDR3 DNA. D genes are given only for firm matches. The size field is filled for only some rows; it gives once, few, many or a size class.

NA | TRBJ1-2 | TRBD1 | TRBV5-1 | CASSRDSTNYGYTF | TGCGCCAGCAGCAGGGACAGTACTAACTATGGCTACACCTTC
NA | TRBJ1-2 | TRBD1 | TRBV19 | CASSIGQGYGYTF | TGTGCCAGTAGTATAGGACAGGGCTATGGCTACACCTTC
NA | TRBJ1-2 | TRBD1 | TRBV24-1 | CATSDSGGTGGLKNGYTF | TGTGCCACCAGTGACTCCGGCGGGACAGGGGGGTTAAAGAATGGCTACACCTTC
NA | TRBJ1-6 | NA | TRBV5-6 | CASSRAGTGNNSPLHF | TGTGCCAGCAGCAGGGCCGGGACGGGAAATAATTCACCCCTCCACTTT
NA | TRBJ2-3 | NA | TRBV9 | CASSAQHTGDTQYF | TGTGCCAGCAGCGCCCAGCATACCGGGGATACGCAGTATTTT
NA | TRBJ1-3 | NA | TRBV18 | CASSQTRDAGNTIYF | TGTGCCAGCTCACAAACGAGGGATGCTGGAAACACCATATATTTT
NA | TRBJ2-5 | TRBD2 | TRBV9 | CASSTRGGAGETQYF | TGTGCCAGCAGCACCCGCGGGGGGGCCGGGGAGACCCAGTACTTC
NA | TRBJ1-4 | TRBD1 | TRBV7-2 | CASSSQGGTTNEKLFF | TGTGCCAGCAGCTCCCAAGGGGGCACGACTAATGAAAAACTGTTTTTT
once | TRBJ1-5 | NA | TRBV5-6 | CASSKDRLNQPQHF | TGTGCCAGCAGCAAGGACAGACTGAATCAGCCCCAGCATTTT
NA | TRBJ2-3 | NA | TRBV9 | CASSTLGSTQYF | TGTGCCAGCAGCACACTCGGAAGTACGCAGTATTTT
NA | TRBJ2-2 | NA | TRBV7-9 | CASSRSLGTGELFF | TGTGCCAGCAGCCGCAGCCTGGGAACCGGGGAGCTGTTTTTT
once | TRBJ2-4 | TRBD1 | TRBV4-1 | CASSQSAGFEGARNIQYF | TGCGCCAGCAGCCAATCCGCCGGCTTTGAGGGGGCGAGAAACATTCAGTACTTC
NA | TRBJ2-1 | NA | TRBV5-5 | CASSYLHNEQFF | TGTGCCAGCAGCTACCTACACAATGAGCAGTTCTTC
NA | TRBJ1-1 | NA | TRBV6-4 | CASSPTGNTEAFF | TGTGCCAGCAGTCCCACCGGCAACACTGAAGCTTTCTTT
NA | TRBJ2-3 | NA | TRBV4-3 | CASSQRGISTDTQYF | TGCGCCAGCAGCCAAAGGGGGATCAGTACAGATACGCAGTATTTT
NA | TRBJ2-7 | TRBD2 | TRBV7-2 | CASSLGRGSYEQYF | TGTGCCAGCAGCTTAGGGCGGGGGTCCTACGAGCAGTACTTC
NA | TRBJ1-4 | NA | TRBV27 | CASSLGRTTNEKLFF | TGTGCCAGCAGTCTAGGGAGGACAACTAATGAAAAACTGTTTTTT
NA | TRBJ2-3 | TRBD2 | TRBV28 | CASSSRGGGDTQYF | TGTGCCAGCAGCTCGCGCGGGGGGGGAGATACGCAGTATTTT
NA | TRBJ2-3 | TRBD2 | TRBV28 | CASSPRASGETQYF | TGTGCCAGCAGTCCTCGGGCTAGCGGGGAGACGCAGTATTTT
NA | TRBJ1-5 | NA | TRBV6-5 | CASSYRLGGGQPQHF | TGTGCCAGCAGTTACCGCCTAGGGGGAGGTCAGCCCCAGCATTTT
NA | TRBJ2-2 | NA | TRBV5-1 | CASSLGVTDNTGELFF | TGCGCCAGCAGCTTGGGGGTGACAGATAACACCGGGGAGCTGTTTTTT
NA | TRBJ2-1 | TRBD1 | TRBV5-1 | CASSLVPGQGYSEQFF | TGCGCCAGCAGCTTGGTCCCGGGACAGGGGTACTCTGAGCAGTTCTTC
NA | TRBJ2-6 | NA | TRBV5-1 | CASSFLPGSSGANVLTF | TGCGCCAGCAGCTTTTTGCCAGGGAGTTCTGGGGCCAACGTCCTGACTTTC
NA | TRBJ2-5 | NA | TRBV21-1 | CASSKDSRETQYF | TGTGCCAGCAGCAAAGATTCTAGAGAGACCCAGTACTTC
NA | TRBJ2-7 | NA | TRBV21-1 | CASLSSRTLGEQYF | TGTGCCAGCCTGAGTAGCAGAACCTTAGGGGAGCAGTACTTC
once | TRBJ2-7 | NA | TRBV2 | CASSEFTYEQYF | TGTGCCAGCAGTGAATTTACCTACGAGCAGTACTTC
NA | TRBJ2-6 | TRBD1 | TRBV19 | CASSLTGNSGANVLTF | TGTGCCAGTAGTTTGACAGGGAACTCTGGGGCCAACGTCCTGACTTTC
NA | TRBJ1-5 | NA | TRBV30 | CAWSDSNQPQHF | TGTGCCTGGAGTGACAGCAATCAGCCCCAGCATTTT
NA | TRBJ2-5 | NA | TRBV28 | CASSITGSPETQYF | TGTGCCAGCAGTATAACAGGGTCTCCGGAGACCCAGTACTTC
NA | TRBJ2-1 | NA | TRBV7-3 | CASSLDQGGYNEQFF | TGTGCCAGCAGCTTAGACCAGGGGGGTTACAATGAGCAGTTCTTC